This T cell receptor (beta chain) was recovered during a study of blood T cells in healthy people across ages. Then a second PCR, running roughly 6 to 11 cycles, was carried out with a sample-barcoded 5' primer and a J-beta primer mix. Each cDNA molecule received a tag from a template-switch adaptor that had 12 random nucleotides. Researchers report that each sample yielded at least 2.5 million CDR3-containing paired-end reads. TCRdb used MiXCR to reprocess the 5' RACE reads, holding one entry per CDR3 protein. Found here are 2 million or so distinct CDR3 sequences, approximately 50% of them singletons; the top ten hold about 2.1%. The CDR3 runs 18 residues. Germline values: CDR1 LGHNA, CDR2 YSLEER. V gave up 0 bases and J gave up 2 bases; unmatched junction bases: 7.

The sequenced sample consisted of blood. This clonotype originated in a woman between 35 and 50 years old in good health. This chain links TRBV4-3 with TRBJ2-7, with 13 bases lining up with TRBD2. The CDR3 DNA follows: TGCGCCAGCAGCCAAGATAGAGGACTAGCGGGGGCCACCTACGAGCAGTACTTC. Translation gives CASSQDRGLAGATYEQYF.